The 5 T cell receptor beta chains below were found in one sample sequenced in a study of blood T cell repertoires in COVID-19. TCRdb keeps only in-frame clones here, not all; method: immunoSEQ multiplex PCR. This sample has around 300,000 clones, with around four fifths found just once. The specimen was peripheral blood. Source of these receptors: a man aged 25-45 years with active or convalescent COVID-19.

The chain is built from TRBV30 and TRBJ1-5; the D gene is possibly TRBD1 (6 bases). CDR1 is GTSNPN and CDR2 is SVGIG in the germline V gene (reference sequence). Trimming took off 3 bases at V and 8 bases at J, with 14 bases between the two ends. The CDR3 runs to 13 residues. CDR3 nucleotide sequence: TGTGCCTGGAGCACAGGGACCCACGAGCCCCAGCATTTT. Translating it yields CAWSTGTHEPQHF. Supplemented by reference TRBV30 and TRBJ1-5, the full variable domain reads SQTIHQWPATLVQPVGSPLSLECTVEGTSNPNLYWYRQAAGRGLQLLFYSVGIGQISSEVPQNLSASRPQDRQFILSSKKLLLSDSGFYLCAWSTGTHEPQHFGDGTRLSIL.

The rearrangement joins TRBV6-1 to TRBJ2-1; TRBD2 matches at 12 bases. Germline lookup yields CDR1 MNHNS and CDR2 SASEGT. CDR3 length: 16 residues. V was clipped by 3 bases and J by 7 bases; unmatched bases: 7. The chain's CDR3 is CASSDFSSGRGNEQFF. For the CDR3, the DNA is TGTGCCAGCAGTGACTTTTCTAGCGGGAGGGGAAATGAGCAGTTCTTC.

V and J are TRBV7-9 and TRBJ2-2; a weak D match, TRBD1 (5 bases). V lost 1 base and J 4 bases, leaving 10 bases between the germline ends. CDR3 size: 15 residues. Germline V lookup: CDR1 SEHNR, CDR2 FQNEAQ (reference sequence). CDR3 amino acids: CASSLVGQGTGELFF. DNA for the CDR3: TGTGCCAGCAGCTTAGTGGGGCAGGGCACCGGGGAGCTGTTTTTT.

The rearrangement joins TRBV5-4 to TRBJ1-4, with D hard to call. Germline V gene sequence: CDR1 SGHNT, CDR2 YYREEE (reference sequence). The CDR3 spans 14 residues. V was clipped by 4 bases and J by 1 base, with 8 bases between them. The CDR3 here is CASSQSLTNEKLFF. CDR3 coding DNA: TGTGCCAGCAGCCAAAGCTTAACTAATGAAAAACTGTTTTTT.

The chain recombines TRBV6-1 with TRBJ1-3, with unresolved D. V was cut by 2 bases and J by 0 bases, with 11 bases left in between. CDR3 length equals 16 residues. CDR1 MNHNS and CDR2 SASEGT come from the germline V gene. This chain's CDR3 is CASSESAEHSGNTIYF. CDR3 DNA: TGTGCCAGCAGTGAATCGGCGGAGCACTCTGGAAACACCATATATTTT.